This TCR beta chain emerged from a study of cytomegalovirus exposure and HLA in healthy donors (dated 2017 in TCRdb). Describing the broader study: According to an earlier analysis of a few hundred of the donors, about 179 million T cells yielded 120 million or so unique TCR beta sequences and about 300 Gb of sequence data. Approximately 310 gigabases of sequencing data and around 80 million unique TCR sequences made up an early release that covered several hundred HLA-typed donors. Among the approximately 400 genotyped donors, around 81% belonged to the genetic ancestry cluster associated with self-reported Caucasian donors. The study aimed to test whether signatures of past pathogen exposure could be identified by cataloging public T cell receptors. Using immunosequencing, the study profiled T cell repertoires from approximately 700 subjects and related those repertoires to cytomegalovirus serostatus. A separate validation cohort of about 110 different subjects was used in addition to the approximately 700-subject first cohort. High-throughput TCR immunosequencing, statistical association of individual TCRs with disease status, and machine learning were combined to predict cytomegalovirus infection status. A later analysis re-examined previously published TCR beta repertoires from more than 600 donors and added high-resolution HLA genotyping to investigate patterns of TCR occurrence. In the later analysis, no new phenotypic data were used to find candidate immune exposures; instead, reliance was placed on TCR beta sequences and their occurrence across donors. An earlier analysis of approximately 580 of the donors used high-throughput TCR beta sequencing to judge whether each TCR beta V gene segment behaved as functional or pseudogenic. Alongside the repertoire data, information on donor age, sex, ethnicity and CMV serostatus was compiled. A later genetic analysis took genome-wide SNP genotypes for about 55% of the 666 donors and used that subset as a discovery cohort. Every discovery cohort repertoire had been produced on one sequencing platform. HLA typing covered class I and class II loci at four-digit resolution. Typing coverage differed by locus: A, B, C, DRB1 and DQB1 were typed in about 620-630 donors, DQA1 in around 500, DPA1 in around 600, and DPB1 in approximately 450. Because of strong linkage in the cohort, five DR-DQ haplotypes were treated as single units for association and clustering. On average, roughly 250,000 unique TCR beta nucleotide sequences were sequenced per donor among a few hundred genotyped donors of the cohort, with 15% to 20% of those sequences being non-productive. The research as a whole found: According to a later analysis, parvovirus B19, influenza, CMV and Epstein-Barr virus appeared linked to several top co-occurrence clusters. Compared with the roughly 710-donor mean, donors in an Asian-associated ancestry cluster had fewer N-insertions in productive TCRs, according to a later genetic analysis. At a false discovery rate of 0.05, a later analysis linked fewer than 20,000 TCR beta sequences to specific HLA alleles. A few of the identified cytomegalovirus-associated TCR beta chains were confirmed in vitro to be specific for cytomegalovirus antigens. In a later analysis, TCR association rates were found to vary across HLA loci, with the most associated TCRs seen for DRB1 alleles and the fewest for HLA-C alleles. Only TCR beta chains were sequenced in this cohort, and the absence of alpha or paired-chain data limited detectable features. The presence/absence analyses assumed that sequencing depth was roughly uniform across donors, and that assumption may not be true. A total of about 150 TCR beta chains were listed by the study as associated with cytomegalovirus. Linkage disequilibrium might explain the correlated functional status among segregating V segments, but an unknown experimental factor could not be ruled out. It was suggested by the authors that the approach could potentially be generalized to other disease states and immunological phenotypes. Seventeen rarely observed V segments, including chromosome 9 orphons, were excluded from the earlier analysis of approximately 500 of the donors because counts were too low. Some IMGT-functional V segments, including TRBV6-2 and TRBV6-3, could not be distinguished by the 87-base-pair reads and were therefore excluded. A later analysis found that most CMV-associated TCR beta chains appeared HLA-restricted, with HLA associations seemingly driven largely by CMV exposure. A group of highly shared sequence variants was considered likely to be a technical artifact of the sequencing pipeline. In an earlier analysis of more than 450 of the donors, most TCR beta V segments were observed in productive rearrangements about 87% or about 30% of the time, broadly matching IMGT annotations. When HLA alleles, especially DR and DQ, strongly co-occurred, TCR associations were difficult to assign to individual alleles. The classifier was reported to diagnose cytomegalovirus status with high specificity and sensitivity in both the original and validation cohorts. A further reported finding was that TCR beta sequences accurately predicted the HLA-A and HLA-B alleles for most subjects in the first cohort. Most TCR sequences were observed very rarely across donors, whereas some public TCRs were present in many individuals. V-gene and J-gene trimming of TCR beta chains was associated with a missense DCLRE1C variant in a later genetic analysis, and the association was replicated in an independent cohort. In a later analysis, HLA-associated TCR beta chains showed more clonal expansion and lower generation probabilities than non-associated chains that were equally common. Because HLA typing was missing for some donors at each locus, association tests included only the typed subset. CMV serostatus was the only immune exposure information available for the cohort.

There are 15 amino acids in the CDR3, from cysteine to phenylalanine inclusive. Just the 45-base CDR3 DNA is kept, in frame starting at base 1. The library came from the immunoSEQ multiplex PCR assay. A mixture of 60 forward primers for TCR Vbeta segments and 13 reverse primers for TCR Jbeta segments was used in the multiplex PCR. Amplification of the CDR3 region of rearranged TCR beta genes was performed with a multiplex PCR assay on genomic DNA. The Illumina HiSeq System was used to sequence the amplified TCR beta libraries as 87-base-pair reads. The authors' pipeline ran thus. In a later analysis, tens of millions of unique TCR beta chains were counted across the 500 to 700 repertoires, and about 9.9 million of these chains were shared by at least two donors. To remove PCR and sequencing errors, raw reads were error-corrected and collapsed into unique sequences using a nearest-neighbor algorithm that merged closely related sequences. CDR3 sequences were aligned to IMGT reference sequences to assign V, D and J gene segments. For a sequence to be retained, a match of at least six nucleotides was required to both a V gene segment and a J gene segment. Rearrangements were called productive when the CDR3 lacked stop codons and stayed in frame with V and J; all others were non-productive. CDR3 was defined according to IMGT convention as the region running from the second conserved V-encoded cysteine to the conserved J-encoded phenylalanine. The earlier analysis of about 590 of the donors excluded sequences that lacked an unambiguous match to a single V gene segment. In an earlier analysis of several hundred of the donors, V segments were called functional above 56.7% productive rearrangements and were called segregating when the between-donor standard deviation exceeded 5%. A statistical classification framework was built to diagnose cytomegalovirus status from the catalog of TCR beta chain sequences. In a later analysis, TCR nucleotide sequences were compared against IMGT/GENE-DB human TR gene sequences so that V and J genes could be assigned. A later analysis assigned CDR3 sequences and most-parsimonious VDJ recombination scenarios with the TCRdist pipeline. In a later analysis, each TCR beta chain was defined by its CDR3 amino acid sequence together with its V-gene family, and reads lacking a unique V-gene family were excluded. In a later analysis, 500 to 650 highly shared, low-generation-probability nucleotide sequences were removed to address suspected cross-contamination and a sequencing artifact. A later analysis calculated a clonal expansion index for each public chain from normalized within-repertoire ranks of inferred template counts. In a later analysis, generation probabilities were computed with a VDJ recombination model fitted to out-of-frame rearrangements, and the resulting probabilities were checked against IGoR. Hypergeometric tests were used in a later analysis to score TCR-TCR, TCR-HLA and TCR-CMV co-occurrence, with a repertoire-size bias correction applied to the TCR pairs. False discovery rates were estimated in a later analysis by permuting HLA or CMV assignments 20 times. A later analysis grouped co-occurring TCRs with DBSCAN, adding TCRdist sequence similarity when clustering within HLA-allele-positive subsets. Repertoires with fewer than 30,000 or more than 120,000 public chains were left out of co-occurrence clustering, as were a few repertoires with anomalous nucleotide sharing. TCRdb stores this immuneACCESS table with in-frame sequences only. Part of the clones is absent; in the studies checked, under half of the shortfall reflects unresolved V genes, and no reason is known for the rest. V and J calls and clone size follow that table, whereas D and trimming were derived from the DNA. This sample gives more than 150,000 clones in total; roughly 84% of them show up just once. The ten largest make up 0.26% of the sample.

This clone was seen a handful of times. The clone's antigen remains unknown. No base qualities exist here, and no much larger clone lies one base off it. The cohort comprised under 700 healthy bone marrow donors. At the time of sampling, all cohort members were nominally healthy, though unrecorded immune exposures were likely present. The donor was CMV seronegative and was included in the group of a few hundred seronegative cohort members. Each donor provided a peripheral blood sample, and peripheral blood mononuclear cells were used for TCR beta sequencing. Genomic DNA was extracted from the blood cell samples with the Qiagen DNeasy Blood Extraction Kit.

Rearrangement joined TRBV21-1 to TRBJ1-2; the table's D call TRBD1 went unverified against the DNA. TRBV21-1 is noted as a pseudogene. The sequence was collected from a boy younger than 18 in good health and CMV-seronegative. Specimen: PBMCs. The CDR3 region reads CASSNYQTGGGGYTF. The nucleotides read TGTGCCAGCAGCAATTACCAAACAGGGGGTGGTGGCTACACCTTC.